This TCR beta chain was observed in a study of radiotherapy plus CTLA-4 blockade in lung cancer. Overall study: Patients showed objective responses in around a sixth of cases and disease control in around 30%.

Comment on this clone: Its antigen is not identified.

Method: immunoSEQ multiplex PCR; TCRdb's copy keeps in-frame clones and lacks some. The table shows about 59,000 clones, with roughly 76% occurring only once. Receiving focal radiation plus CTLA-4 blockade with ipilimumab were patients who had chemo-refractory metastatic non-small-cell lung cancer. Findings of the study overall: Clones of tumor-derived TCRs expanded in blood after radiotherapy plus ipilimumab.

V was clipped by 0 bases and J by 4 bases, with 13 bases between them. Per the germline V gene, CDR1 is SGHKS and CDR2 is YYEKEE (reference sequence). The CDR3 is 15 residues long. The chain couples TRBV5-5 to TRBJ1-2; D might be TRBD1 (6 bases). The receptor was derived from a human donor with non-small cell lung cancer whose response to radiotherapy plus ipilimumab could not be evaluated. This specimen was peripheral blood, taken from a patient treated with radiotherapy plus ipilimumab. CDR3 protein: CASSLATGYTYGYTF. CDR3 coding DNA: TGTGCCAGCAGCTTGGCGACAGGATACACCTATGGCTACACCTTC.